This T cell receptor (beta chain) was obtained from a study of T cell clones after liver transplantation (dated by TCRdb to about 2019). Regarding the study in general: ITN030ST, the source of the samples, was a randomized trial that attempted immunosuppression withdrawal within 2 years of liver transplantation. Blood samples were collected pre-transplant, pre-randomization before withdrawal, and post-randomization after either full withdrawal or failed withdrawal. Of the eight recipients, a few were HCV-positive, while the remaining recipients had been transplanted for non-autoimmune, non-viral indications. Donor-reactive T cell clones were identified using TCRbeta sequencing after a pre-transplant mixed lymphocyte reaction and were then followed in post-transplant blood. A cohort of 8 liver transplant recipients was studied, of whom 3 were classified as tolerant and 5 as non-tolerant. Until randomization at 12-24 months post-transplant, subjects were given standard immunosuppression, with no induction therapy. As an antigen-independent comparator for donor-reactive sequences, third party-reactive TCRbeta sequences were also identified from pre-transplant MLRs. Tolerance meant complete immunosuppression withdrawal for at least one year without liver enzymes rising beyond twice the upper limit of normal. Results the study describes overall, beyond this receptor: After accounting for repertoire turnover, donor-reactive detection was significantly reduced in 7 of 8 subjects for CD4 and 8 of 8 for CD8. In a couple of subjects, low numbers of available donor cells limited the measurable donor-reactive repertoire. In most of the 8 subjects, regardless of tolerance or HCV status, circulating donor-reactive CD4 TCRbeta sequences dropped significantly post-transplant. Because of small, heterogeneous patient numbers and non-standardized post-transplant time points, the conclusions were only preliminary. The decline in donor-reactive sequences exceeded the decline in third party-reactive sequences, suggesting partial antigen-specific deletion that was unrelated to withdrawal success. Since no allograft tissue specimens were available, donor-reactive T cells may have migrated into the graft instead of being deleted.

Counted from cysteine to phenylalanine, this CDR3 has 13 amino acids. Here the CDR3 DNA is all that survives: 39 bases in frame from base 1. Based on the germline V gene, the CDR1 and CDR2 sequences are SGHTA and FQGNSA. The junction shows trimming of 3 bases on V and 10 bases on J, plus 10 bases between the germline ends. Frozen genomic DNA underwent high-throughput TCRbeta CDR3 sequencing by immunoSEQ, including PCR amplification, mapping, bias correction and internal controls. On the study's bioinformatics: Productive rearrangements were kept, and unique TCRbeta sequences were defined by CDR3 nucleotide sequence plus V and J gene. A sequence counted as donor-reactive only if the sequence showed at least 5-fold expansion in CFSE-low cells compared with unstimulated pre-transplant cells and had a frequency of at least 0.01%. To ensure at least 90% detection power, minimum frequency thresholds were set for each subject based on that subject's lowest-template unstimulated sample. Repertoire turnover was measured by Jensen-Shannon divergence between the top 1000 TCRbeta sequences post- and pre-transplant. Changes in detection of donor-reactive sequences were tested with two-sided Fisher's exact tests. TCRdb's version of the immuneACCESS table is confined to in-frame rearrangements and falls short of the full clone set. An unresolved V gene accounts for under half of the shortfall where checked; the remainder is of unknown origin. That table furnishes V, J and clone size, whereas the DNA furnished D and trimming. This sample lists about 75,000 clones; 84% were detected once. The biggest ten clones account for 2.1% of the sample.

Unstimulated PBMCs, after thawing, were stained for CD3, CD4 and CD8 and then FACS-sorted into CD3+CD4+ and CD3+CD8+ populations. Each of the 8 studied subjects was randomized to immunosuppression withdrawal. The Qiagen DNeasy Blood and Tissue Kit was used to isolate genomic DNA. As for this clone: Its cognate antigen has yet to be identified. The record has no base qualities; no much larger clone is one base away.

The chain links TRBV7-2 with TRBJ1-6; TRBD1 is possibly the D segment (5 matching bases). This specimen consisted of CD4+ T cells from blood, obtained about 50 months after liver transplant. This receptor was identified in a human patient who received a liver transplant. Following a transplant, some T cells may be graft donor cells, not patient cells. CDR3 loop: CASSFQGASPLHF. The nucleotide sequence is given as TGTGCCAGCAGCTTCCAGGGCGCCTCACCCCTCCACTTT.